The next 29 T cell receptor beta chains were all read from a single sample in a study of cytomegalovirus exposure and HLA in healthy donors. The PCR made use of 60 Vbeta and 13 Jbeta primers. The data were produced by immunoSEQ multiplex PCR, yet TCRdb's version contains in-frame clones alone and is incomplete. The top ten hold about 3% of the sample, which has roughly 130,000 clones, around 84% seen once. Sequencing was carried out using PBMCs. The receptors here all came from a woman aged 18-29 years in good health and CMV-seropositive.

The chain couples TRBV29-1 to TRBJ2-7, with 10 positions matching TRBD1. Per the germline V gene, CDR1 is SQVTM and CDR2 is ANQGSEA. J lost 2 bases, V lost 5 bases, and 3 bases had no gene match. The CDR3 spans 13 residues. The chain's CDR3 is CSVSGTGAYEQYF. CDR3 DNA: TGCAGCGTTTCCGGGACAGGGGCCTACGAGCAGTACTTC.

V is TRBV27 and J is TRBJ1-6; D perhaps matches TRBD1 (6 bases). Germline CDR1 is MNHEY and CDR2 is SMNVEV (reference sequence). The germline V and J ends were trimmed by 8 bases and 7 bases, with 18 bases remaining between them. This CDR3 is 15 amino acids long. The CDR3 nucleotides are TGTGCCAGCCGCGAGGTGGGGGCGTTGAATTCACCCCTCCACTTT. Encoded protein: CASREVGALNSPLHF.

V usage is TRBV5-1 and J usage is TRBJ2-3; no clear D gene. Germline CDR1 reads SGHRS; CDR2 reads YFSETQ. The CDR3 runs 15 residues. The V end lost 3 bases, the J end lost 0 bases, and 11 bases lay between the germline ends. CDR3 sequence reads: CASSSSATSTDTQYF. Written as DNA, the CDR3 is TGCGCCAGCAGCTCCAGCGCCACTAGCACAGATACGCAGTATTTT.

The rearrangement uses TRBV6-5 and TRBJ1-2; D is uncertain. CDR1 MNHEY and CDR2 SVGAGI come from the germline V gene. The CDR3 runs to 13 residues. Trimming pared 6 bases from V and 0 bases from J, leaving 8 bases between. CDR3: CASREASNYGYTF. The CDR3 nucleotides are TGTGCCAGCAGGGAGGCCTCTAACTATGGCTACACCTTC.

The chain combines TRBV12-2 with TRBJ1-1. TRBV12-2 is reported as a pseudogene. There are 14 residues in the CDR3. CDR3 DNA: TGTGCAAGTCGCTTAGCGGAGGTGAACACTGAAGCTTTCTTT. Protein: CASRLAEVNTEAFF.

This clone was seen just once. The identical CDR3 is also encoded by other nucleotide sequences in the sample. The CDR3 nucleotides read TGTGCCATCAGCCAGGGGGTGGAAGAGACCCAGTACTTC. Amino acids: CAISQGVEETQYF. The genes are TRBV10-3 and TRBJ2-5; 7 bases match TRBD1. Germline V gene sequence: CDR1 ENHRY, CDR2 SYGVKD. V dropped 6 bases and J dropped 3; count of bases not matched to a gene: 4. The CDR3 loop spans 13 amino acids.

The chain recombines TRBV7-9 with TRBJ1-2; 7 bases match TRBD1. The CDR3 totals 15 residues. Germline assignment: CDR1 SEHNR and CDR2 FQNEAQ (reference sequence). The V gene end was trimmed by 6 bases and the J gene end by 4 bases; junction bases not matched to a gene: 11. The CDR3 region is CASSPDRDFGYGYTF. As DNA, the CDR3 is TGTGCCAGCAGTCCAGACAGGGACTTCGGCTATGGCTACACCTTC.

The chain combines TRBV5-1 with TRBJ2-7, with 7 bases lining up with TRBD1. Trimming cost V 2 bases and J 3 bases; bases outside gene matches: 2. CDR3 length equals 13 residues. Germline loops: CDR1 SGHRS, CDR2 YFSETQ. The CDR3 DNA sequence: TGCGCCAGCAGCTTCAGGACAGGCTACGAGCAGTACTTC. This gives the protein CASSFRTGYEQYF.

Remarks on this clone: An end of the junction differs from the germline gene, which may be a read error. The V and J genes are TRBV6-1 and TRBJ1-2, with a tentative D call TRBD1 (6 bases). This CDR3 has 13 amino acids. Germline CDR1 MNHNS, CDR2 SASEGT. CDR3 nucleotide sequence: TGTGCCAGCAGTGAATGGGGGCCCTATGGCTGCACCTTC. Amino acid sequence: CASSEWGPYGCTF.

Only a few counts were recorded for this clone. V is TRBV6-1 and J is TRBJ1-2; 10 nucleotides line up with TRBD1. Trimming took 7 bases from V and 3 from J; bases not matched to a gene: 2. CDR1 and CDR2 from the germline V gene are MNHNS and SASEGT. The CDR3 has 13 amino acids. The CDR3 is CASIGTGDYGYTF. The CDR3 coding sequence is TGTGCCAGCATCGGGACAGGGGACTATGGCTACACCTTC.

This chain uses TRBV5-1 with TRBJ2-7, with D unresolved. Germline CDR1 SGHRS, CDR2 YFSETQ. The CDR3 totals 15 residues. V was shortened by 0 bases and J by 5 bases, with 15 bases between the two germline ends. CDR3 bases: TGCGCCAGCAGCTTGGAGTCTGCAAGCCGCGACGAGCAGTACTTC. Amino acid sequence: CASSLESASRDEQYF.

The gene calls are TRBV15 and TRBJ1-5, with a tentative D call TRBD1 (5 bases). This CDR3 is 15 amino acids long. Trimming cost V 2 bases and J 7 bases, with 15 bases left between them. Looked up from germline, CDR1 is LNHNV and CDR2 is YYDKDF (reference sequence). CDR3 DNA: TGTGCCACCAGCAGATCTCCCCTGGAGGGGCAGCCCCAGCATTTT. Translated, it gives CATSRSPLEGQPQHF.

This clone was observed a handful of times. The chain has TRBV5-1 and TRBJ2-1; tentatively, D is TRBD2 (5 bases). This CDR3 comprises 14 residues. CDR1 and CDR2 from the germline V gene are SGHRS and YFSETQ. V shed 4 bases and J shed 9 bases, with 17 bases lying between them. The CDR3 reads CASSPPSEAGEQFF. The CDR3 DNA reads TGCGCCAGCAGCCCTCCCTCGGAGGCGGGTGAGCAGTTCTTC.

The chain combines TRBV5-1 with TRBJ1-5, with D tentatively TRBD1 (6 bases). The CDR3 runs to 16 residues. Germline V lookup: CDR1 SGHRS, CDR2 YFSETQ. V lost 2 bases and J lost 2, with 14 bases in between. CDR3 in amino acids: CASSFSRGSGNQPQHF. The CDR3 nucleotides read TGCGCCAGCAGCTTCTCCAGGGGTAGTGGCAATCAGCCCCAGCATTTT.

A word on this clone: Within the sample, other DNA sequences also encode this same CDR3. The chain is built from TRBV5-1 and TRBJ2-5; no definite D call. Germline CDR1 SGHRS, CDR2 YFSETQ. This CDR3 is 14 amino acids long. V gave up 1 base and J gave up 2 bases, with 9 bases separating them. The CDR3 DNA reads TGCGCCAGCAGCTTGCGCGGTCTACAAGAGACCCAGTACTTC. It encodes CASSLRGLQETQYF.

The rearrangement joins TRBV11-2 to TRBJ1-2; 9 bases line up with TRBD1. V shed 5 bases and J 8 bases; nucleotides not matched to a gene: 12. CDR1 is SGHAT, CDR2 FQNNGV, per germline. The CDR3 covers 15 residues. The CDR3 nucleotides are TGTGCCAGCAGCGGTCGGGACAGGGAGAACTTCGGCTACACCTTC. Translation gives CASSGRDRENFGYTF.

This sequence joins TRBV5-4 and TRBJ2-3, with 10 bases fitting TRBD2. The CDR3 spans 16 residues. The J segment lost 2 bases and the V segment lost 4 bases, leaving 7 bases of the junction unmatched. Germline V gives CDR1 SGHNT, CDR2 YYREEE (reference sequence). CDR3 sequence (DNA): TGTGCCAGCAGCACCAGCGGGGGGGGGTACACAGATACGCAGTATTTT. Protein sequence: CASSTSGGGYTDTQYF. The full variable domain, with the rest looked up from reference TRBV5-4 and TRBJ2-3, is ETGVTQSPTHLIKTRGQQVTLRCSSQSGHNTVSWYQQALGQGPQFIFQYYREEENGRGNFPPRFSGLQFPNYSSELNVNALELDDSALYLCASSTSGGGYTDTQYFGPGTRLTVL.

This clone is a singleton in its sample. In this CDR3 the conserved last residue, phenylalanine or tryptophan, is missing, so a read error is likely. V is TRBV5-4 and J is TRBJ1-6; D remains unclear. Per the germline V gene, CDR1 is SGHNT and CDR2 is YYREEE (reference sequence). The CDR3 has 15 amino acids. V lost 0 bases to trimming and J lost 7 bases, with 11 bases between them. CDR3: CASSLAVDGNSPLHL. The CDR3 nucleotides are TGTGCCAGCAGCTTGGCCGTAGACGGGAATTCACCCCTCCACCTT.

Only a few counts were recorded for this clone. J is TRBJ2-5 and V is TRBV7-8; D call uncertain. This CDR3 is 16 amino acids long. Germline V gene sequence: CDR1 SGHVS, CDR2 FQNEAQ. V lost 5 bases to trimming and J lost 1 base, with 17 bases between them. CDR3 sequence reads: CASSPGSAALQETQYF. Here the CDR3 DNA reads TGTGCCAGCAGCCCCGGGTCCGCTGCCCTCCAAGAGACCCAGTACTTC.

CDR3 coding DNA: TGTGCCAGCAGTCCTACAGGGGCCGTTAGCTATGGCTACACCTTC. The encoded protein is CASSPTGAVSYGYTF. The J gene is TRBJ1-2, the V gene TRBV28; the match to TRBD1 covers 7 bases. The V gene end was trimmed by 5 bases and the J gene end by 4 bases; junction bases not matched to a gene: 10. Per the germline V gene, CDR1 is MDHEN and CDR2 is SYDVKM. This CDR3 contains 15 residues.

V gene TRBV9 combines with J gene TRBJ2-5; D is perhaps TRBD2 (6 bases). Germline V gene lookup returns CDR1 SGDLS and CDR2 YYNGEE. The CDR3 runs to 15 residues. V was shortened by 0 bases and J by 5 bases, with 14 bases between the two germline ends. The CDR3 coding sequence is TGTGCCAGCAGCGTAGCTGTGGGGGGATTGGAGACCCAGTACTTC. This translates into CASSVAVGGLETQYF. Full variable domain (rest looked up from reference TRBV9 and TRBJ2-5): DSGVTQTPKHLITATGQRVTLRCSPRSGDLSVYWYQQSLDQGLQFLIQYYNGEERAKGNILERFSAQQFPDLHSELNLSSLELGDSALYFCASSVAVGGLETQYFGPGTRLLVL.

The V and J genes are TRBV9 and TRBJ2-5, with D maybe TRBD2 (6 bases). CDR1 SGDLS and CDR2 YYNGEE come from the germline V gene. Trimming left V 1 base short and J 4 bases short, with 11 bases between. CDR3 length: 14 amino acids. CDR3 sequence (DNA): TGTGCCAGCAGCGTACGCCCCGGGGGAGAGACCCAGTACTTC. Translated, it gives CASSVRPGGETQYF. Based on the CDR3 plus reference TRBV9 and TRBJ2-5, the full variable domain is DSGVTQTPKHLITATGQRVTLRCSPRSGDLSVYWYQQSLDQGLQFLIQYYNGEERAKGNILERFSAQQFPDLHSELNLSSLELGDSALYFCASSVRPGGETQYFGPGTRLLVL.

In this sample, this clone turned up a few times. This chain joins TRBV7-9 and TRBJ2-5; TRBD1 aligns across 8 bases. The CDR3 spans 15 residues. J was trimmed by 5 bases and V by 4 bases; bases with no gene match: 9. Per germline, CDR1 SEHNR and CDR2 FQNEAQ (reference sequence). CDR3 in amino acids: CASSSGQVQGETQYF. DNA of the CDR3: TGTGCCAGCAGCTCGGGACAGGTGCAGGGGGAGACCCAGTACTTC.

This clone was found a few times. The chain joins TRBV10-3 to TRBJ2-7, with D perhaps TRBD2 (5 bases). The germline V gene has CDR1 ENHRY and CDR2 SYGVKD. The CDR3 consists of 14 residues. V was cut by 6 bases and J by 6 bases, with 18 bases left in between. The CDR3 here is CAISSEEDYSEQYF. The CDR3 DNA is TGTGCCATCAGCTCGGAGGAAGACTACTCCGAGCAGTACTTC.

This chain joins TRBV5-1 and TRBJ1-3, with D tentatively TRBD1 (6 bases). Trimming pared 2 bases from V and 2 bases from J, leaving 11 bases between. Per the germline V gene, CDR1 is SGHRS and CDR2 is YFSETQ. This CDR3 has 15 residues. The CDR3 loop reads CASSFQQGTGNTIYF. The DNA for the CDR3 is TGCGCCAGCAGCTTCCAACAGGGTACTGGAAACACCATATATTTT.

V gene TRBV5-1 combines with J gene TRBJ2-5; no firm D call. Germline V CDR1 and CDR2: SGHRS, YFSETQ. This CDR3 is built from 14 residues. V was cut by 8 bases and J by 1 base, with 15 bases left in between. The CDR3, as DNA: TGCGCCAGTGGTCTAGTTACCGCCCAAGAGACCCAGTACTTC. Protein product: CASGLVTAQETQYF.

This chain joins TRBV2 and TRBJ1-1; TRBD1 aligns across 8 bases. Losses at the gene ends were 6 bases for V and 2 bases for J; bases not matched to a gene: 11. The germline V gene encodes CDR1 SNHLY and CDR2 FYNNEI. The CDR3 extends over 16 amino acids. CDR3 nucleotide sequence: TGTGCCAGCAGAGCGGACAGGGCACGTAAAAACACTGAAGCTTTCTTT. The encoded protein is CASRADRARKNTEAFF. Full variable domain (rest looked up from reference TRBV2 and TRBJ1-1): EPEVTQTPSHQVTQMGQEVILRCVPISNHLYFYWYRQILGQKVEFLVSFYNNEISEKSEIFDDQFSVERPDGSNFTLKIRSTKLEDSAMYFCASRADRARKNTEAFFGQGTRLTVV.

The chain has TRBV7-6 and TRBJ2-1; maybe TRBD1 (5 bases). The length of the CDR3 is 17 residues. Germline V lookup: CDR1 SGHVS, CDR2 FNYEAQ. V was cut by 1 base and J by 5 bases, with 18 bases left in between. CDR3 region: CASSLGLDSKGNNEQFF. The DNA of the CDR3 is TGTGCCAGCAGCTTAGGGCTCGATTCCAAGGGGAACAATGAGCAGTTCTTC.

This clone showed up just once. This rearrangement joins TRBV7-2 to TRBJ2-7, with a weak D call TRBD2 (5 bases). Germline-derived CDR1 and CDR2 are SGHTA and FQGNSA. V dropped 5 bases and J dropped 2 bases, with 13 bases sitting between them. This CDR3 contains 14 residues. DNA for the CDR3: TGTGCCAGCAGCCGGGGTTTTTCAACCTACGAGCAGTACTTC. Translation: CASSRGFSTYEQYF.